This is a list of T cell receptor beta chains from one sample in a study of CD8+ T cells in alopecia areata. Assay used: immunoSEQ multiplex PCR; TCRdb lists only in-frame clones, some missing. Of roughly 70,000 clones detected, 25% to 30% appear once; the ten largest clones hold 15%. This specimen was CD8+ T cells sorted from blood, taken at week 4, from a patient treated with tofacitinib. Receptors were obtained from a human donor with alopecia areata. Each CDR3 is given with its conserved first and last residue. The order of the fields is clone size, V gene, D gene, J gene, CDR3 DNA, CDR3 protein. The D gene is left open where the match is weak. For some rows the clone size is stated as once, few or many, or as a class when expanded; others skip it.

>.|TRBV30|.|TRBJ2-3
TGTGCCTGGAGCCGGACTGGTTTGAAGACAGATACGCAGTATTTT
CAWSRTGLKTDTQYF
>.|TRBV12-5|.|TRBJ2-5
TGTGCTAGTGCAGGGAGCCAAGAGACCCAGTACTTC
CASAGSQETQYF
>few|TRBV7-9|TRBD2|TRBJ2-1
TGTGCCAGCAGAACCGGGACTAGCGGGAGCGATGAGCAGTTCTTC
CASRTGTSGSDEQFF
>.|TRBV5-4|.|TRBJ1-1
TGTGCCAGCAGCTTGGCCTGGGACAAGGGTAGGGGAGACACTGAAGCTTTCTTT
CASSLAWDKGRGDTEAFF
>.|TRBV29-1|.|TRBJ2-1
TGCAGCGTTGGGAACGGATTACGGAATGAGCAGTTCTTC
CSVGNGLRNEQFF
>.|TRBV27|TRBD2|TRBJ2-1
TGTGCCAGCAAACCTAGCGGATCCTACAATGAGCAGTTCTTC
CASKPSGSYNEQFF
>few|TRBV25-1|.|TRBJ1-2
TGTGCCAGCAGTGAAGCGGCAGGCTATGGCTACACCTTC
CASSEAAGYGYTF
>.|TRBV6-5|TRBD1|TRBJ1-2
TGTGCCAGCAGTGACAGGGCATTCGGCTACACCTTC
CASSDRAFGYTF
>.|TRBV6-4|.|TRBJ2-1
TGTGCCAGCAGCAGGACAGTCGGAGAGCAGTTCTTC
CASSRTVGEQFF
>few|TRBV29-1|.|TRBJ1-1
TGCAGCGTTCCCGATGGTAGCAGGGGGAACACTGAAGCTTTCTTT
CSVPDGSRGNTEAFF
>.|TRBV2|.|TRBJ2-1
TGTGCCACCGTTTGGAGCGGGGAGCAGTTCTTC
CATVWSGEQFF
>.|TRBV2|.|TRBJ2-5
TGTGCCAGCAGTGAGGGACCCGAAGAGACCCAGTACTTC
CASSEGPEETQYF
>.|TRBV15|.|TRBJ1-1
TGTGCCACCAGCTCGAACACTGAAGCTTTCTTT
CATSSNTEAFF
>.|TRBV9|.|TRBJ1-2
TGTGCCAGCAGCGTTGACAACGCTAACTATGGCTACACCTTC
CASSVDNANYGYTF
>.|TRBV7-9|TRBD1|TRBJ2-7
TGTGCCAGCAGCCAAGGGACAGGTTCCTACGAGCAGTACTTC
CASSQGTGSYEQYF
>few|TRBV15|.|TRBJ1-5
TGTGCCACCAGCAGTCACACCCAACCCCTTCAGCCCCAGCATTTT
CATSSHTQPLQPQHF
>once|TRBV9|TRBD1|TRBJ2-1
TGTGCCAGCAGCGTGGAAAAGGACAGGGGGCAGTTCTTC
CASSVEKDRGQFF
>.|TRBV6-5|.|TRBJ2-5
TGTGCCAGCAGTTTGCAGGGATCAGGGACCCAGTACTTC
CASSLQGSGTQYF
>.|TRBV5-1|.|TRBJ2-7
TGCGCCAGCAGAGGCCTCGCCCCTACCTACGAGCAGTACTTC
CASRGLAPTYEQYF
>.|TRBV4-1|.|TRBJ2-1
TGCGCCAGCAGCCACCCCGGTGGGAAAGGTGAGCAGTTCTTC
CASSHPGGKGEQFF
>once|TRBV29-1|.|TRBJ2-2
TGCAGCGTGTTCGGGGCCGGGGAGCTGTTTTTT
CSVFGAGELFF
>few|TRBV25-1|.|TRBJ2-5
TGTGCCAGCAGTGAATCGGGAACCCAGTACTTC
CASSESGTQYF
>.|TRBV25-1|.|TRBJ1-5
TGTGCCAGCAGTGACTCAGGGAGGTATCAGCCCCAGCATTTT
CASSDSGRYQPQHF
>few|TRBV9|.|TRBJ1-1
TGTGCCAGCAGCCTCGGTGTCCTGAACACTGAAGCTTTCTTT
CASSLGVLNTEAFF
>.|TRBV29-1|.|TRBJ2-5
TGCAGCCGGGGGGCCTCAGCGGCGGAGACCCAGTACTTC
CSRGASAAETQYF
>.|TRBV7-9|.|TRBJ2-3
TGTGCCAGCAGCTTAGTTGCGAAGGGGACAGATACGCAGTATTTT
CASSLVAKGTDTQYF
>few|TRBV5-4|TRBD1|TRBJ2-4
TGTGCCAGCAGCTTAAAACAGGGGGCGGGAAACATTCAGTACTTC
CASSLKQGAGNIQYF
>few|TRBV27|.|TRBJ1-5
TGTGCCAGCAGTTTAAGGCAGGGAAGCAATCAGCCCCAGCATTTT
CASSLRQGSNQPQHF
>.|TRBV28|.|TRBJ2-2
TGTGCCAGCAGACGACTAGGTGGGGAGCTGTTTTTT
CASRRLGGELFF
>.|TRBV29-1|TRBD1|TRBJ2-1
TGCAGCTTATCCTCCCGGGACAGCGAGCAGTTCTTC
CSLSSRDSEQFF
>.|TRBV29-1|.|TRBJ1-2
TGCAGCGTTGAAGGCGGGGTTAACTATGGCTACACCTTC
CSVEGGVNYGYTF
>.|TRBV6-1|TRBD2|TRBJ2-7
TGTGCCAGCGGGCTAGCGGGAGCTTACGAGCAGTACTTC
CASGLAGAYEQYF
>.|TRBV4-1|TRBD2|TRBJ2-7
TGCGCCAGCAGCTACGGTCTAGCGGGAGAAGACGAGCAGTACTTC
CASSYGLAGEDEQYF
>few|TRBV7-2|.|TRBJ2-3
TGTGCCAGCAGCTTGGGTCCCCGGCCCACAGATACGCAGTATTTT
CASSLGPRPTDTQYF
>many|TRBV28|.|TRBJ1-1
TGTGCCAGCACCGACAACCCCTCGGTTGGCACTGAAGCTTTCTTT
CASTDNPSVGTEAFF
>few|TRBV29-1|.|TRBJ2-7
TGCAGCGTCTCTGACAACTACGAGCAGTACTTC
CSVSDNYEQYF
>many|TRBV5-1|TRBD1|TRBJ2-7
TGCGCCAGCAGCCAGATGACAGGGGCAACCTACGAGCAGTACTTC
CASSQMTGATYEQYF
>.|TRBV4-2|.|TRBJ2-7
TGTGCCAGCAGCCCACCCTTGGTCGGGAGAGGTTATAACGAGCAGTACTTC
CASSPPLVGRGYNEQYF
>.|TRBV7-9|TRBD1|TRBJ2-7
TGTGCCAGCAGCTCCCGGACACAGGGGTACGAGCAGTACTTC
CASSSRTQGYEQYF
>.|TRBV11-2|.|TRBJ2-3
TGTGCCAGCAGCTCGCCGGGGACAACAACAGATACGCAGTATTTT
CASSSPGTTTDTQYF
>few|TRBV7-9|.|TRBJ1-2
TGTGCCAGCAGCTTAGCCCGAGATGGCTACACCTTC
CASSLARDGYTF
>.|TRBV21-1|.|TRBJ2-4
TGTGCCAGCAGCAAAAGGACTAGCGGGAGGGCCAGGGACATTCAGTACTTC
CASSKRTSGRARDIQYF
>few|TRBV18|.|TRBJ1-4
TGTGCCAGCTCACCAGTCGGGGAGTTTGAAGCGGGCGAAAAACTGTTTTTT
CASSPVGEFEAGEKLFF
>few|TRBV7-2|.|TRBJ1-2
TGTGCCAGCAGCGAGGGGCGGCCGAACTATGGCTACACCTTC
CASSEGRPNYGYTF
>few|TRBV4-3|.|TRBJ2-1
TGCGCCAGCAGCCCGGAGGGACGGCATGAGCAGTTCTTC
CASSPEGRHEQFF
>few|TRBV5-1|TRBD2|TRBJ2-1
TGCGCCAGCAGCTTGGGACTAGCGGGACAGTACAATGAGCAGTTCTTC
CASSLGLAGQYNEQFF
>few|TRBV7-9|.|TRBJ1-1
TGTGCCAGCAGCGGGGGGACTGAAGCTTTCTTT
CASSGGTEAFF
>.|TRBV29-1|.|TRBJ1-2
TGCAGCGTTGGACCATCTGACTATGGCTACACCTTC
CSVGPSDYGYTF
>.|TRBV5-1|.|TRBJ2-3
TGCGCCAGCAGCTTAAATTGGGATACGCAGTATTTT
CASSLNWDTQYF
>.|TRBV6-1|.|TRBJ1-1
TGTGCCAGCAGTGAATCGAGGGCCGGTGTGGCTTTCTTT
CASSESRAGVAFF
>few|TRBV30|.|TRBJ1-1
TGTGCCTGGAGCCACGGAAGCAACACTGAAGCTTTCTTT
CAWSHGSNTEAFF
>.|TRBV30|TRBD2|TRBJ2-1
TGTGCCTGGAAAGTTCAGAGACTAGCGGACAATGAGCAGTTCTTC
CAWKVQRLADNEQFF
>.|TRBV29-1|.|TRBJ2-2
TGCAGCGTTGTAGACACCGGGGAGCTGTTTTTT
CSVVDTGELFF
>.|TRBV6-5|TRBD2|TRBJ2-1
TGTGCCAGCAGTTGGTCCAAATCCGGGGGGGAGGGTGAGCAGTTCTTC
CASSWSKSGGEGEQFF